This T cell receptor beta chain originates from a study of blood T cell repertoires in COVID-19. V was shortened by 3 bases and J by 1 base, with 11 bases between the two germline ends. In germline, CDR1 is SGHRS, CDR2 YFSETQ. The CDR3 covers 15 residues. Data came from immunoSEQ multiplex PCR; TCRdb stores just in-frame clones and leaves some out. The sample consists of roughly 200,000 clones, less than 90% of them appearing once. What was sequenced was PBMCs or T cells enriched from blood (not recorded which). The chain employs TRBV5-1 and TRBJ1-5, with D possibly matching TRBD1 (5 bases). The TCR sequence derives from a young woman who had been exposed to COVID-19. CDR3 DNA: TGCGCCAGCAGCTCCTCCGGGGGGAGCAATCAGCCCCAGCATTTT. Its protein is CASSSSGGSNQPQHF.